The present TCR beta chain was sequenced within a study of T cells in Graves' hyperthyroidism and ophthalmopathy. Study-level information: Peripheral blood collection took place at initial diagnosis, before any treatment.

The CDR3 consists of 16 residues. CDR1 SQVTM and CDR2 ANQGSEA come from the germline V gene. The J segment lost 5 bases and the V segment lost 0 bases, leaving 11 bases of the junction unmatched. Stable disease denoted Graves' hyperthyroidism without ophthalmopathy progression within 18 months. Each diagnosis was grounded in clinical symptoms, serum thyroxine and TRAb, thyroid ultrasound, and orbital computed tomography. General study points: A 13 V-J signature model discriminated ophthalmopathy versus stable hyperthyroidism.

This clonotype was found many times. As yet, its antigen is unknown. It was RNA transcripts that yielded the amplified TCR beta CDR3 regions. Initially, a first-round RT-PCR of the TCR CDR3 employed the HTBI primer set. Each CDR3 protein is one row after TCRdb ran MiXCR on the multiplex PCR reads. This table holds 750,000 to 900,000 distinct CDR3 sequences, over 35% found once. The sample comprised blood. V gene TRBV29-1 combines with J gene TRBJ2-7, with 9 bases matching TRBD2. The TCR was taken from a man between 18 and 29 years old with Graves' hyperthyroidism. The CDR3 loop is CSVEDGVAGDNNEQYF. CDR3 DNA sequence: TGCAGCGTTGAAGATGGAGTAGCGGGAGATAACAACGAGCAGTACTTC.